This entry features one T cell receptor (beta chain) sequence. Its antigen remains unknown. The data originate from a study of shared clonotypes between healthy human individuals. For the study at large: A donor's plate count was three for CD4 naive and three for CD4 memory; CD8 naive had two and CD8 memory one. Study-wide results and caveats: Sharing across several donors was seen in 4% to 5% of naive CD4 clonotypes. Richness estimates generally favored naive over memory subsets.

Naive CD45RA+ and memory CD45RA-negative subsets were split from CD4+ cells. Profiling relied on immunoSEQ multiplex PCR, and the TCRdb table lists in-frame clones only, not all of them. Here the sample spans 2.3 million or so clones, 80% to 95% being singletons. The germline gives CDR1 MNHEY, CDR2 SMNVEV (reference sequence). V shed 3 bases, J shed 8 bases, and the junction held 7 bases outside the gene matches. The CDR3 is 14 amino acids. This clonotype originated in a man aged 18 to 29 in good health. Some clones in this sample may be carry-over from other donors' samples. Sequences were obtained from naive CD4+ T cells from PBMCs. Subset: CD45RA+ positively selected. V gene TRBV27 combines with J gene TRBJ1-2, with 9 bases aligning to TRBD1. The CDR3 spells CASSFRTGEQGYTF. The CDR3 DNA sequence: TGTGCCAGCAGTTTCCGGACAGGGGAACAGGGCTACACCTTC.